This T cell receptor (beta chain) was recovered during a study of CD8+ T cells in alopecia areata. On the study more broadly: The drug, oral tofacitinib, was given to treated patients at 5 to 10 mg twice daily. Tofacitinib lasted 6 to 18 months, then 6 months off drug. The study, taken as a whole, reports: Scalp clonality dropped significantly under tofacitinib, as did expanded CD8+ top-100 clones.

CDR1 is LNHNV, CDR2 YYDKDF, per germline (reference sequence). The CDR3 runs to 14 residues. Trimming shortened V by 5 bases and J by 5 bases, and 16 bases separated the two germline ends. Extracted RNA was reverse transcribed into cDNA, the sequencing template. The protocol was immunoSEQ multiplex PCR, while the TCRdb copy is restricted to in-frame clones and leaves out a portion. This table holds roughly 180,000 clones, around 49% found once. Treatment: oral pan-JAK inhibitor, 5-10 mg twice daily. Using a FACSAria, the CD4+ and CD8+ T cells were sorted from the PBMCs. On this clone itself: Its matching antigen is unknown.

The material sequenced was CD8+ T cells sorted from blood, taken around week 54, from a patient treated with tofacitinib. The chain links TRBV15 to TRBJ2-7; a possible D gene is TRBD2 (5 bases). The source is a human donor with alopecia areata. This chain's CDR3 is CATSEYTEGHEQYF. The CDR3 DNA follows: TGTGCCACCAGCGAGTACACAGAGGGCCACGAGCAGTACTTC.